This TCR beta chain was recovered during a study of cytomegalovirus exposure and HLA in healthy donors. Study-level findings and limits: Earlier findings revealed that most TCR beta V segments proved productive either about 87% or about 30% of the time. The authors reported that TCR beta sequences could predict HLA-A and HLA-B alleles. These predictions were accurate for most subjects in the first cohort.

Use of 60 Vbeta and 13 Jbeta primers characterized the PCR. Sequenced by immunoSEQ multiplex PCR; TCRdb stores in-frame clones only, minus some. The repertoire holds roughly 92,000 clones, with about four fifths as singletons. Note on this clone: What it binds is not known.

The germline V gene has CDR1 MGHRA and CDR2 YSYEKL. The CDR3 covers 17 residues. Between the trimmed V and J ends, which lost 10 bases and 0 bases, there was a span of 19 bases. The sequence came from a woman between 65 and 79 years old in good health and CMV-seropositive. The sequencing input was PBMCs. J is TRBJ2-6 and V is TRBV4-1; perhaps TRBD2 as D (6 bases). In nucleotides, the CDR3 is TGCGCCACCGCCTCCGGGACTTTCCTCTCTGGGGCCAACGTCCTGACTTTC. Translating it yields CATASGTFLSGANVLTF.